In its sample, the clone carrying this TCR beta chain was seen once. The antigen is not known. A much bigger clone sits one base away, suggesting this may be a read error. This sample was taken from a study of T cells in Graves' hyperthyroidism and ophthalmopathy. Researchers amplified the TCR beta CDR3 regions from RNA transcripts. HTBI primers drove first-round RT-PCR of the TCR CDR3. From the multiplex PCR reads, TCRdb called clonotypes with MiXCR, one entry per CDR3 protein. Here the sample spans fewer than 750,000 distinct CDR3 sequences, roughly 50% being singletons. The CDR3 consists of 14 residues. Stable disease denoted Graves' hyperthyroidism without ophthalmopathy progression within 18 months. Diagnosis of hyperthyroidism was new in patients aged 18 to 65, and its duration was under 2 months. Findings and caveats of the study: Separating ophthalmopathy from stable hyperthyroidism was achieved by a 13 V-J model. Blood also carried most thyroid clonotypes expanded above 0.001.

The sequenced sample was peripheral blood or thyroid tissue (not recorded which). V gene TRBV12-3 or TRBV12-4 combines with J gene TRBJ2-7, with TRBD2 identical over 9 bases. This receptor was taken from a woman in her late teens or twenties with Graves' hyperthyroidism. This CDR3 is CASSQTSGVYERYF. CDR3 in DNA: TGTGCCAGCAGTCAGACTAGCGGCGTCTACGAGCGGTACTTC.